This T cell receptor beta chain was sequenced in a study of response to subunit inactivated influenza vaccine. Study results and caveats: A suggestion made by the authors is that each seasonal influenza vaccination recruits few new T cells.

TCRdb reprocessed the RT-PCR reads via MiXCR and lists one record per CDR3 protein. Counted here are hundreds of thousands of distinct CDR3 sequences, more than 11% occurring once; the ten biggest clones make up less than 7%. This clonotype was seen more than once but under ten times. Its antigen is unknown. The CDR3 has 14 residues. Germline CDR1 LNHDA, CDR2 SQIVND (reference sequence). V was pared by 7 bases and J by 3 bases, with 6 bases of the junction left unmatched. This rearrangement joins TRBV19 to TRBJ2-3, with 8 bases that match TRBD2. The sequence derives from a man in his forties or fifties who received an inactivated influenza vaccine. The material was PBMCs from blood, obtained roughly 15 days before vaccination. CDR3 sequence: CASMGLESTDTQYF. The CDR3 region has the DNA TGTGCCAGTATGGGACTAGAATCTACAGATACGCAGTATTTT.